Following are 32 T cell receptor beta chains from one sample sequenced in a study of T cell responses to AZD1222 COVID-19 vaccine. Measured with immunoSEQ multiplex PCR; TCRdb has only the in-frame clones, and not every one. The repertoire holds about 150,000 clones, with roughly 88% as singletons. The input for sequencing was peripheral blood, taken on day 0 of MenACWY control vaccination. These receptors all come from an adult in good health.

This clone came up once. The rearrangement uses TRBV19 and TRBJ2-7; D remains ambiguous. Trimming cost V 8 bases and J 6 bases, with 14 bases left between them. The CDR3 runs to 12 residues. Germline CDR1 and CDR2: LNHDA and SQIVND (reference sequence). CDR3 DNA sequence: TGTGCCAGTTCGGGCCACCCCTCCGAGCAGTACTTC. Translated, it gives CASSGHPSEQYF. Supplemented by reference TRBV19 and TRBJ2-7, the full variable domain reads DGGITQSPKYLFRKEGQNVTLSCEQNLNHDAMYWYRQDPGQGLRLIYYSQIVNDFQKGDIAEGYSVSREKKESFPLTVTSAQKNPTAFYLCASSGHPSEQYFGPGTRLTVT.

V and J are TRBV3-1 (or the pseudogene TRBV3-2) and TRBJ2-7; the D gene is possibly TRBD2 (6 bases). Looked up from germline, CDR1 is LGHDT and CDR2 is YNNKEL (reference sequence). Trimming took 4 bases from V and 7 from J, leaving 23 bases between them. The CDR3 is 16 residues long. CDR3 nucleotides: TGTGCCAGCAGCCCAATCCCCGGGCCCCTTCGGGAGGAGCAGTACTTC. Protein sequence: CASSPIPGPLREEQYF.

This chain uses TRBV27 with TRBJ2-6; D is undetermined. Looked up from germline, CDR1 is MNHEY and CDR2 is SMNVEV (reference sequence). V lost 1 base to trimming and J lost 2 bases, with 12 bases between them. This CDR3 region has 17 residues. The CDR3 coding sequence is TGTGCCAGCAGTTTATATAGGGCCCGCACTGGGGCCAACGTCCTGACTTTC. It specifies CASSLYRARTGANVLTF.

The chain recombines TRBV13 with TRBJ1-5; D is undetermined. Germline V gene lookup returns CDR1 PRHDT and CDR2 FYEKMQ (reference sequence). V shed 6 bases and J shed 6 bases, with 9 bases lying between them. The CDR3 spans 12 residues. CDR3 amino acids: CASSKGAQPQHF. For the CDR3, the DNA is TGTGCCAGCAGTAAAGGTGCTCAGCCCCAGCATTTT.

The CDR3 region is CASRGGGGSPLHF. The CDR3 region has the DNA TGCGCCAGCAGGGGAGGGGGCGGTTCACCCCTCCACTTT. This rearrangement joins TRBV5-1 to TRBJ1-6, with 7 bases matching TRBD1. The CDR3 is 13 amino acids. Losses at the gene ends were 5 bases for V and 9 bases for J; bases not matched to a gene: 5. Germline CDR1 SGHRS, CDR2 YFSETQ.

The chain employs TRBV5-1 and TRBJ2-3; 10 bases are a match to TRBD2. The CDR3 covers 14 residues. Germline V gives CDR1 SGHRS, CDR2 YFSETQ. With V trimmed by 5 bases and J by 3 bases, 3 bases remained unmatched. CDR3: CASRTGLATDTQYF. As DNA, the CDR3 is TGCGCCAGCAGGACGGGACTAGCGACAGATACGCAGTATTTT.

The chain recombines TRBV7-9 with TRBJ2-7, with no clear D. The CDR3 contains 13 residues. CDR1 is SEHNR and CDR2 is FQNEAQ in the germline V gene (reference sequence). The V end was cut by 5 bases, the J end by 1 base, with 9 bases between. In DNA, the CDR3 is TGTGCCAGCAGCCTTGGACGGTCCTACGAGCAGTACTTC. The encoded protein is CASSLGRSYEQYF.

The chain is built from TRBV6-5 and TRBJ2-1, with TRBD2 matching 11 bases. Germline values: CDR1 MNHEY, CDR2 SVGAGI. The V and J ends lost 2 bases and 4 bases, in that order; junction bases with no gene match: 4. CDR3 size: 16 residues. CDR3 loop: CASSYARTSGYNEQFF. In DNA, the CDR3 is TGTGCCAGCAGTTACGCCCGGACTAGCGGGTACAATGAGCAGTTCTTC.

This clone came up once. The chain carries TRBV5-5 and TRBJ1-4; D ambiguous. The germline V gene has CDR1 SGHKS and CDR2 YYEKEE (reference sequence). Deletions cut 2 bases from V and 8 bases from J, with 10 bases between. The CDR3 is made up of 13 amino acids. CDR3 sequence: CASSLRMDEKLFF. As DNA, the CDR3 is TGTGCCAGCAGCTTAAGAATGGACGAAAAACTGTTTTTT.

The CDR3 bases are TGTGCCAGCAGTTCGGGGATGCGGAGGGGAGGGCCTCTATACGAGCAGTACTTC. Encoded protein: CASSSGMRRGGPLYEQYF. The chain combines TRBV28 with TRBJ2-7; 7 bases align to TRBD2. J was trimmed by 4 bases and V by 4 bases; bases with no gene match: 19. The CDR3 runs 18 residues. Germline CDR1 MDHEN, CDR2 SYDVKM.

This clone was counted a few times. The gene calls are TRBV27 and TRBJ1-1; weak D call: TRBD1 (5 bases). CDR1 is MNHEY and CDR2 is SMNVEV in the germline V gene (reference sequence). V shed 5 bases and J shed 1 base, with 14 bases lying between them. The CDR3 sequence is 15 residues long. CDR3 DNA sequence: TGTGCCAGCAGTCCCCAGGGCAGGCAGAACACTGAAGCTTTCTTT. Its protein is CASSPQGRQNTEAFF.

This clone appeared a few times. This rearrangement joins TRBV29-1 to TRBJ2-7, with 8 bases aligning to TRBD1. The V gene's germline CDR1 is SQVTM and CDR2 ANQGSEA. The CDR3 consists of 13 residues. V lost 7 bases and J lost 2; bases outside the gene matches: 7. The CDR3 DNA reads TGCAGCGCCGGCTCGACAGGGGCCTACGAGCAGTACTTC. Translated, it gives CSAGSTGAYEQYF.

The V gene is TRBV9, the J gene TRBJ2-1; 14 bases are a match to TRBD2. With V trimmed by 4 bases and J by 10 bases, 10 bases remained unmatched. The germline V gene has CDR1 SGDLS and CDR2 YYNGEE. The CDR3 has 16 residues. CDR3 in amino acids: CASSPRLAGGYPEQFF. The CDR3 coding sequence is TGTGCCAGCAGCCCGCGACTAGCGGGAGGGTACCCCGAGCAGTTCTTC.

The rearrangement uses TRBV7-2 and TRBJ1-5; 7 bases align to TRBD1. Germline assignment: CDR1 SGHTA and CDR2 FQGNSA. The J segment lost 1 base and the V segment lost 5 bases, leaving 8 bases of the junction unmatched. CDR3 size: 16 residues. The CDR3 protein is CASSTTGTLSNQPQHF. CDR3 sequence (DNA): TGTGCCAGCAGCACGACAGGGACGTTGAGCAATCAGCCCCAGCATTTT.

V is TRBV5-1 and J is TRBJ1-3; D is possibly TRBD1 (5 bases). Trimming shortened V by 5 bases and J by 0 bases, and 15 bases separated the two germline ends. Germline CDR1 SGHRS, CDR2 YFSETQ. This CDR3 is 16 amino acids long. As DNA, the CDR3 is TGCGCCAGCAGGACGGGGGTTAGTAGCTCTGGAAACACCATATATTTT. This encodes CASRTGVSSSGNTIYF.

The V and J genes are TRBV5-4 and TRBJ2-1; TRBD2 matches at 9 bases. Trimming took 4 bases from V and 2 from J; bases not matched to a gene: 7. Germline V lookup: CDR1 SGHNT, CDR2 YYREEE (reference sequence). The CDR3 runs to 16 residues. The CDR3 loop reads CASSSRGGGPYNEQFF. CDR3 DNA sequence: TGTGCCAGCAGCAGTCGCGGGGGGGGCCCCTACAATGAGCAGTTCTTC. Variable domain in full (rest from reference TRBV5-4 and TRBJ2-1): ETGVTQSPTHLIKTRGQQVTLRCSSQSGHNTVSWYQQALGQGPQFIFQYYREEENGRGNFPPRFSGLQFPNYSSELNVNALELDDSALYLCASSSRGGGPYNEQFFGPGTRLTVL.

This clone has more than one count but fewer than ten. The chain has TRBV7-9 and TRBJ1-1; D is undetermined. The CDR3 spans 11 residues. V lost 2 bases and J lost 9, with 7 bases in between. Germline assignment: CDR1 SEHNR and CDR2 FQNEAQ (reference sequence). The CDR3 region is CASSLRYQAFF. CDR3 DNA: TGTGCCAGCAGCTTACGTTACCAAGCTTTCTTT.

The J gene is TRBJ1-5, the V gene TRBV6-5; D gene uncertain. CDR1 and CDR2 from the germline V gene are MNHEY and SVGAGI. The CDR3 contains 13 residues. V dropped 5 bases and J dropped 2 bases, with 7 bases sitting between them. CDR3 region: CASSMDGNQPQHF. CDR3 bases: TGTGCCAGCAGTATGGATGGCAATCAGCCCCAGCATTTT.

J is TRBJ1-2 and V is TRBV4-3, with D tentatively TRBD1 (6 bases). The length of the CDR3 is 16 residues. The V and J ends lost 4 bases and 0 bases respectively, with 15 bases between them. From germline, CDR1 is LGHNA and CDR2 YSLEER. The CDR3, as DNA: TGCGCCAGCAGCCGAGAACAGGGCCCCGCTAACTATGGCTACACCTTC. Residues: CASSREQGPANYGYTF.

This clone came up once. Other DNA sequences of this sample code for an identical CDR3. The V and J genes are TRBV24-1 and TRBJ2-3; D is unclear. Germline V gene lookup returns CDR1 KGHDR and CDR2 SFDVKD. The V and J ends lost 3 bases and 1 base respectively, with 7 bases between them. The CDR3 sequence is 14 residues long. Here the CDR3 reads CATSDPTRTDTQYF. CDR3 nucleotides: TGTGCCACCAGTGATCCCACCCGCACAGATACGCAGTATTTT.

CDR3 nucleotide sequence: TGTGCCAGCCATAGAGGGGCTGGTCCCGGGGAGCTGTTTTTT. Its protein product is CASHRGAGPGELFF. The chain carries TRBV6-5 and TRBJ2-2, with D tentatively TRBD1 or TRBD2 (5 bases each). The CDR3 runs 14 residues. The V gene's germline CDR1 is MNHEY and CDR2 SVGAGI. V was clipped by 8 bases and J by 6 bases, with 16 bases between them.

The CDR3 is CASSEGGTGYGYTF. The CDR3 DNA follows: TGTGCCAGTAGCGAGGGGGGGACAGGCTATGGCTACACCTTC. This chain joins TRBV19 and TRBJ1-2, with 8 bases identical to TRBD1. Unmatched junction bases numbered 7, after V lost 6 bases and J lost 4 bases. The CDR3 extends over 14 amino acids. Germline lookup yields CDR1 LNHDA and CDR2 SQIVND (reference sequence).

This clone was seen only once. The rearrangement uses TRBV19 and TRBJ1-2; D not resolved. The CDR3 sequence is 14 residues long. In germline, CDR1 is LNHDA, CDR2 SQIVND (reference sequence). Trimming pared 7 bases from V and 7 bases from J, leaving 19 bases between. As DNA, the CDR3 is TGTGCCAGTACTAACTGGGAGGGCGGCGGTGGCTACACCTTC. This encodes CASTNWEGGGGYTF.

The chain combines TRBV6-2 or TRBV6-3 with TRBJ1-1; the D gene is possibly TRBD1 (6 bases). The V and J ends lost 5 bases and 8 bases respectively, with 18 bases between them. This CDR3 has 14 residues. Germline V lookup: CDR1 MNHEY, CDR2 SVGEGT. The CDR3 DNA reads TGTGCCAGCAGTCTACTACGGGGGGGCGGAGAAGCTTTCTTT. Encoded protein: CASSLLRGGGEAFF.

This clone has only a few counts. The chain recombines TRBV19 with TRBJ1-1, with D maybe TRBD1 (6 bases). V lost 7 bases to trimming and J lost 3 bases, with 9 bases between them. Germline V gene lookup returns CDR1 LNHDA and CDR2 SQIVND (reference sequence). The CDR3 totals 12 residues. The DNA of the CDR3 is TGTGCCAGTACAGGGGCGTACACTGAAGCTTTCTTT. This codes for CASTGAYTEAFF.

J is TRBJ1-1 and V is TRBV7-3; D is unclear. The germline V gene has CDR1 SGHTA and CDR2 FQGTGA. The CDR3 loop spans 13 amino acids. V gave up 1 base and J gave up 4 bases, with 7 bases separating them. CDR3 DNA: TGTGCCAGCAGCTTAATTGGTGGCACTGAAGCTTTCTTT. This translates into CASSLIGGTEAFF.

The chain carries TRBV5-1 and TRBJ1-3, with TRBD1 as a possible D gene (6 bases). This CDR3 has 13 amino acids. V lost 4 bases and J lost 4, with 9 bases in between. CDR1 is SGHRS, CDR2 YFSETQ, per germline. CDR3 sequence: CASSHREGNTIYF. The DNA for the CDR3 is TGCGCCAGCAGCCACAGGGAGGGAAACACCATATATTTT.

The chain uses TRBV30 and TRBJ1-1; possibly TRBD1 for D (5 bases). CDR1 is GTSNPN and CDR2 is SVGIG in the germline V gene (reference sequence). V was trimmed by 0 bases and J by 6 bases, leaving 14 bases between them. The CDR3 has 14 amino acids. The chain's CDR3 is CAWSVQAGGPEAFF. In nucleotides, the CDR3 is TGTGCCTGGAGTGTACAGGCGGGGGGACCTGAAGCTTTCTTT.

The chain links TRBV20-1 to TRBJ2-3; D ambiguous. This CDR3 region has 11 residues. The ends were cut back, 6 bases at V and 4 bases at J, with 8 bases in the middle. In germline, CDR1 is DFQATT, CDR2 SNEGSKA (reference sequence). CDR3 amino acids: CSAMVADTQYF. CDR3 DNA: TGCAGTGCAATGGTGGCAGATACGCAGTATTTT.

The chain carries TRBV7-3 and TRBJ2-3; 7 nucleotides align to TRBD2. CDR1 is SGHTA, CDR2 FQGTGA, per germline. This CDR3 spans 18 amino acids. With 5 bases clipped from V and 2 bases from J, the junction kept 16 bases outside the gene matches. Here the CDR3 reads CASSPQYGASGHTDTQYF. CDR3 DNA sequence: TGTGCCAGCAGCCCGCAATACGGGGCTAGCGGCCACACAGATACGCAGTATTTT.

The chain uses TRBV11-1 and TRBJ1-2; 9 bases line up with TRBD1. There are 13 residues in the CDR3. Trimming removed 5 bases from V and 3 bases from J; junction bases left unmatched: 1. CDR1 SGHAT and CDR2 FQDESV come from the germline V gene (reference sequence). CDR3 loop: CASSRDRDYGYTF. CDR3 DNA: TGTGCCAGCAGCCGGGACAGGGACTATGGCTACACCTTC. The complete variable domain, with remaining parts taken from reference TRBV11-1 and TRBJ1-2, reads EAEVAQSPRYKITEKSQAVAFWCDPISGHATLYWYRQILGQGPELLVQFQDESVVDDSQLPKDRFSAERLKGVDSTLKIQPAELGDSAMYLCASSRDRDYGYTFGSGTRLTVV.

The chain combines TRBV5-4 with TRBJ1-5, with 7 positions matching TRBD1. The CDR3 spans 15 residues. V was clipped by 3 bases and J by 2 bases; unmatched bases: 5. Per the germline V gene, CDR1 is SGHNT and CDR2 is YYREEE (reference sequence). CDR3 nucleotide sequence: TGTGCCAGCAGCTCTGGAGGACAGGGCAATCAGCCCCAGCATTTT. This sequence encodes CASSSGGQGNQPQHF.